This T cell receptor (beta chain) derives from a study of T cell changes during pregnancy in multiple sclerosis. The CDR3 is made up of 15 amino acids. The V gene end was trimmed by 4 bases and the J gene end by 4 bases; junction bases not matched to a gene: 4. The germline V gene has CDR1 SGHNT and CDR2 YYREEE (reference sequence). Assay: immunoSEQ multiplex PCR; the TCRdb copy retains only in-frame clones and omits some. Found here are approximately 93,000 clones, 75% to 95% of them singletons; the top ten hold 0.9% to 0.95%. The chain combines TRBV5-4 with TRBJ2-2, with TRBD1 identical over 10 bases. The TCR originated in a female donor with multiple sclerosis, enrolled in a pregnancy study. Sequencing used peripheral blood, obtained before pregnancy. CDR3 DNA sequence: TGTGCCAGCAGCCTGGGGACAGGGGTCACCGGGGAGCTGTTTTTT. Its protein is CASSLGTGVTGELFF.